The 20 T cell receptor beta chains given below trace back to one sample, sequenced in a study of blood T cell repertoires in COVID-19. Data came from immunoSEQ multiplex PCR; TCRdb stores just in-frame clones and leaves some out. The sample contains about 270,000 clones, around 90% of which appear only once. The specimen was PBMCs or T cells enriched from blood (not recorded which). Receptor source: a man in his forties or fifties who had been exposed to COVID-19.

The chain uses TRBV27 and TRBJ1-4, with 7 bases that match TRBD1. The CDR3 length is 15 residues. The germline gives CDR1 MNHEY, CDR2 SMNVEV (reference sequence). Trimming removed 6 bases from V and 3 bases from J; junction bases left unmatched: 7. The CDR3 sequence: CASRPAGGANEKLFF. The CDR3 DNA follows: TGTGCCAGCAGACCAGCAGGGGGAGCTAATGAAAAACTGTTTTTT.

The chain combines TRBV28 with TRBJ1-5; D is unresolved. Trimming left V 7 bases short and J 7 bases short, with 11 bases between. Germline V gene data show CDR1 as MDHEN and CDR2 as SYDVKM. This CDR3 has 12 residues. CDR3 coding DNA: TGTGCCAGCACCGTCGGCGGGCAGCCCCAGCATTTT. This encodes CASTVGGQPQHF.

This rearrangement joins TRBV7-8 to TRBJ1-2, with a tentative D call TRBD1 (6 bases). CDR1 is SGHVS, CDR2 FQNEAQ, per germline. The CDR3 totals 14 residues. Trimming shortened V by 5 bases and J by 4 bases, and 14 bases separated the two germline ends. The CDR3 DNA reads TGTGCCAGCAGCCAATTACAGGGCCTCTATGGCTACACCTTC. The encoded protein is CASSQLQGLYGYTF.

The table lists this clone with a few counts. The J gene is TRBJ1-3, the V gene TRBV7-9; D is unclear. The V end lost 1 base, the J end lost 4 bases, and 11 bases lay between the germline ends. CDR1 is SEHNR and CDR2 is FQNEAQ in the germline V gene (reference sequence). The CDR3 totals 15 residues. CDR3 coding DNA: TGTGCCAGCAGCTTAGATGGAGTGCGAGGAAACACCATATATTTT. This sequence encodes CASSLDGVRGNTIYF.

This sequence joins TRBV5-1 and TRBJ1-6, with 7 bases fitting TRBD1. CDR3 length: 16 amino acids. The V segment lost 0 bases and the J segment 5 bases; nucleotides outside the gene matches: 5. CDR1 is SGHRS and CDR2 is YFSETQ in the germline V gene. The CDR3 loop is CASSLVDRVNNSPLHF. CDR3 DNA sequence: TGCGCCAGCAGCTTGGTAGACAGGGTCAATAATTCACCCCTCCACTTT. Looking up the rest from reference TRBV5-1 and TRBJ1-6 gives the full variable domain: KAGVTQTPRYLIKTRGQQVTLSCSPISGHRSVSWYQQTPGQGLQFLFEYFSETQRNKGNFPGRFSGRQFSNSRSEMNVSTLELGDSALYLCASSLVDRVNNSPLHFGNGTRLTVT.

The chain employs TRBV19 and TRBJ2-7; D perhaps matches TRBD2 (5 bases). V was cut by 3 bases and J by 0 bases, with 9 bases left in between. The CDR3 totals 14 residues. Germline CDR1 LNHDA, CDR2 SQIVND (reference sequence). The CDR3 DNA follows: TGTGCCAGTAGTATCCAGCGGAGCTCCTACGAGCAGTACTTC. Its protein product is CASSIQRSSYEQYF.

The chain combines TRBV12-3 or TRBV12-4 with TRBJ1-6; D is ambiguous. This CDR3 is 13 amino acids long. The V gene lost 7 bases and the J gene lost 10 bases, with 14 bases spanning the gap. CDR3 region: CASTEGGDSPLHF. In DNA, the CDR3 is TGTGCCAGCACCGAGGGTGGAGACTCACCCCTCCACTTT.

The rearrangement links TRBV18 to TRBJ1-6; no clear D. Germline CDR1 and CDR2: KGHSH and LQKENI. Trimming pared 2 bases from V and 7 bases from J, leaving 18 bases between. The CDR3 runs to 17 residues. CDR3 protein: CASSPSVSAFQNSPLHF. The CDR3, as DNA: TGTGCCAGCTCACCAAGCGTCTCTGCCTTCCAGAATTCACCCCTCCACTTT.

The V gene is TRBV28, the J gene TRBJ2-5, with TRBD1 matching 10 bases. Germline-derived CDR1 and CDR2 are MDHEN and SYDVKM. The V segment lost 6 bases and the J segment 5 bases; nucleotides outside the gene matches: 12. CDR3 size: 16 residues. CDR3 in amino acids: CASSLLGQGGAETQYF. Here the CDR3 DNA reads TGTGCCAGCAGCCTTCTCGGACAGGGGGGCGCGGAGACCCAGTACTTC.

This clone was picked up a small number of times. Within the sample, other DNA sequences also encode this same CDR3. The chain carries TRBV7-9 and TRBJ1-1, with a weak D call TRBD1 (5 bases). Trimming removed 2 bases from V and 1 base from J, with 8 bases in between. Germline V CDR1 and CDR2: SEHNR, FQNEAQ (reference sequence). The CDR3 has 14 amino acids. The CDR3 protein is CASSLRQGNTEAFF. The CDR3 DNA reads TGTGCCAGCAGCTTAAGGCAGGGGAACACTGAAGCTTTCTTT.

This sequence joins TRBV7-2 and TRBJ1-2, with D unclear. CDR3 length: 14 residues. Trimming shortened V by 0 bases and J by 4 bases, and 9 bases separated the two germline ends. Looked up from germline, CDR1 is SGHTA and CDR2 is FQGNSA. The CDR3 loop reads CASSLAAPFYGYTF. The CDR3, as DNA: TGTGCCAGCAGCTTAGCGGCCCCCTTCTATGGCTACACCTTC.

This chain links TRBV7-6 with TRBJ2-1; D is uncertain. The CDR3 contains 17 residues. The V gene's germline CDR1 is SGHVS and CDR2 FNYEAQ. V gave up 2 bases and J gave up 0 bases, with 14 bases separating them. CDR3 DNA: TGTGCCAGCAGCTTATTTCCCTCGCGGAACTCCTACAATGAGCAGTTCTTC. Its translation is CASSLFPSRNSYNEQFF.

The V gene is TRBV5-1, the J gene TRBJ2-1; 7 bases fit TRBD2. The CDR3 is 15 amino acids. After removal of 4 bases from V and 4 bases from J, the junction contained 8 bases not matched to a gene. CDR1 SGHRS and CDR2 YFSETQ come from the germline V gene. The CDR3 loop reads CASSPEASGYNEQFF. CDR3 DNA sequence: TGCGCCAGCAGCCCGGAGGCTAGCGGTTACAATGAGCAGTTCTTC.

The V call is TRBV11-3, the J call TRBJ2-7, with 8 nucleotides matching TRBD1. This CDR3 region has 14 residues. CDR1 and CDR2 from the germline V gene are SGHNT and YENEEA. With V trimmed by 5 bases and J by 3 bases, 6 bases remained unmatched. This CDR3 is CASSQDRVDYEQYF. DNA of the CDR3: TGTGCCAGCAGCCAGGACAGGGTAGACTACGAGCAGTACTTC.

The sample holds one count of this clone. This chain connects TRBV10-3 to TRBJ2-2, with TRBD2 identical over 14 bases. The CDR3 has 16 residues. Trimming cost V 7 bases and J 4 bases; bases outside gene matches: 5. Per the germline V gene, CDR1 is ENHRY and CDR2 is SYGVKD. CDR3 loop: CAIKGTSGSGTGELFF. The CDR3 DNA is TGTGCCATCAAAGGGACTAGCGGGAGTGGCACCGGGGAGCTGTTTTTT.

The chain joins TRBV29-1 to TRBJ1-6, with D perhaps matching TRBD1 (5 bases). The V end lost 3 bases, the J end lost 7 bases, and 13 bases lay between the germline ends. Germline lookup yields CDR1 SQVTM and CDR2 ANQGSEA. This CDR3 has 14 amino acids. The CDR3 protein is CSVDCAGRNSPLHF. The CDR3 nucleotides read TGCAGCGTTGACTGCGCGGGGCGAAATTCACCCCTCCACTTT. Using reference TRBV29-1 and TRBJ1-6 for the parts outside the CDR3, the full variable domain is SAVISQKPSRDICQRGTSLTIQCQVDSQVTMMFWYRQQPGQSLTLIATANQGSEATYESGFVIDKFPISRPNLTFSTLTVSNMSPEDSSIYLCSVDCAGRNSPLHFGNGTRLTVT.

CDR3 sequence reads: CASSLGGQSREAFF. In DNA form, the CDR3 reads TGCGCCAGCAGCTTGGGGGGGCAGTCCAGAGAAGCTTTCTTT. The V and J genes are TRBV5-1 and TRBJ1-1, with a weak D call TRBD1 (6 bases). Trimming shortened V by 0 bases and J by 8 bases, and 14 bases separated the two germline ends. The CDR3 length is 14 residues. Germline-derived CDR1 and CDR2 are SGHRS and YFSETQ. Variable domain in full (rest from reference TRBV5-1 and TRBJ1-1): KAGVTQTPRYLIKTRGQQVTLSCSPISGHRSVSWYQQTPGQGLQFLFEYFSETQRNKGNFPGRFSGRQFSNSRSEMNVSTLELGDSALYLCASSLGGQSREAFFGQGTRLTVV.

V is TRBV7-2 and J is TRBJ1-1, with 8 nucleotides matching TRBD1. Germline V lookup: CDR1 SGHTA, CDR2 FQGNSA. Losses at the gene ends were 5 bases for V and 1 base for J; bases not matched to a gene: 6. The length of the CDR3 is 15 residues. The CDR3 DNA sequence: TGTGCCAGCAGCAACTGGGACAGGCCGAACACTGAAGCTTTCTTT. This gives the protein CASSNWDRPNTEAFF.

The chain links TRBV29-1 to TRBJ1-2; TRBD1 matches at 9 bases. V lost 7 bases to trimming and J lost 12 bases; unmatched junction nucleotides: 9. The germline V gene encodes CDR1 SQVTM and CDR2 ANQGSEA. This CDR3 comprises 11 residues. The CDR3 DNA is TGCAGCGCAGGGACAGGGAGACGGGACACCTTC. Translating gives CSAGTGRRDTF.

The chain recombines TRBV28 with TRBJ1-4; 7 positions agree with TRBD1. J lost 3 bases, V lost 4 bases, and 5 bases had no gene match. Germline V gives CDR1 MDHEN, CDR2 SYDVKM. This CDR3 spans 15 amino acids. CDR3 protein: CASSYRGWSNEKLFF. The CDR3 DNA reads TGTGCCAGCAGTTACAGGGGTTGGTCTAATGAAAAACTGTTTTTT.